The next 23 T cell receptor beta chains were all read from a single sample in a study of blood T cell repertoires in COVID-19. Assay: immunoSEQ multiplex PCR; the TCRdb copy retains only in-frame clones and omits some. This table has under 500,000 clones, 70% to 90% appearing once. Sample: PBMCs or T cells enriched from blood (not recorded which). These receptors were collected from a woman aged 18-35 years with acute COVID-19.

The chain couples TRBV7-3 to TRBJ1-2; D perhaps matches TRBD1 (5 bases). Deletions cut 4 bases from V and 8 bases from J, with 17 bases between. There are 14 residues in the CDR3. Germline CDR1 is SGHTA and CDR2 is FQGTGA. The CDR3 spells CASSSAGPKGGYTF. CDR3 nucleotide sequence: TGTGCCAGCAGCTCAGCGGGGCCAAAAGGAGGCTACACCTTC.

CDR3 DNA sequence: TGTGCCAGCTCACCGACGGACTCACCCTATGGCTACACCTTC. Its protein product is CASSPTDSPYGYTF. J is TRBJ1-2 and V is TRBV18, with unresolved D. The CDR3 is 14 amino acids. Germline CDR1 is KGHSH and CDR2 is LQKENI. Trimming cost V 3 bases and J 4 bases, with 12 bases left between them.

The rearrangement uses TRBV27 and TRBJ2-1, with 8 nucleotides matching TRBD2. The junction had 3 bases not matched to a gene; V was cut back by 2 bases and J by 3 bases. CDR1 is MNHEY and CDR2 is SMNVEV in the germline V gene (reference sequence). CDR3 length: 15 residues. CDR3 nucleotides: TGTGCCAGCAGTTTAACTAGCGGAAACTACAATGAGCAGTTCTTC. Protein product: CASSLTSGNYNEQFF.

This sequence joins TRBV7-6 and TRBJ1-6; TRBD1 agrees at 8 bases. The CDR3 contains 15 residues. The V segment lost 1 base and the J segment 10 bases; nucleotides outside the gene matches: 6. Germline loops: CDR1 SGHVS, CDR2 FNYEAQ. CDR3 sequence reads: CASSLGQGARSPLHF. The CDR3 region has the DNA TGTGCCAGCAGCTTAGGGCAGGGGGCGAGATCACCCCTCCACTTT.

The rearrangement joins TRBV7-2 to TRBJ1-1, with D maybe TRBD1 (6 bases). The CDR3 loop spans 13 amino acids. V lost 1 base and J 4 bases, leaving 7 bases between the germline ends. The V gene's germline CDR1 is SGHTA and CDR2 FQGNSA. The CDR3 region is CASSLDRATEAFF. CDR3 bases: TGTGCCAGCAGCTTAGACAGGGCCACTGAAGCTTTCTTT.

The chain carries TRBV27 and TRBJ1-1; 7 bases fit TRBD1. This CDR3 has 14 residues. V shed 6 bases, J shed 2 bases, and the junction held 6 bases outside the gene matches. Per the germline V gene, CDR1 is MNHEY and CDR2 is SMNVEV (reference sequence). CDR3 sequence reads: CASSYGQVNTEAFF. The CDR3 nucleotides read TGTGCCAGCAGCTACGGACAGGTCAACACTGAAGCTTTCTTT.

This chain uses TRBV30 with TRBJ2-6; TRBD1 aligns across 10 bases. The CDR3 is 18 amino acids. Germline V gene lookup returns CDR1 GTSNPN and CDR2 SVGIG (reference sequence). J lost 3 bases, V lost 1 base, and 9 bases had no gene match. The CDR3 coding sequence is TGTGCCTGGAGTGAATCCGGGACAGGGGTGCGTGGGGCCAACGTCCTGACTTTC. It encodes CAWSESGTGVRGANVLTF.

This chain connects TRBV5-1 to TRBJ1-1; tentative D call: TRBD1 (5 bases). The CDR3 is 14 amino acids. Looked up from germline, CDR1 is SGHRS and CDR2 is YFSETQ. The germline V and J ends were trimmed by 2 bases and 0 bases, with 8 bases remaining between them. CDR3 loop: CASSLGHLNTEAFF. CDR3 coding DNA: TGCGCCAGCAGCTTAGGACATTTGAACACTGAAGCTTTCTTT. The variable domain in full, with the rest retrieved from reference TRBV5-1 and TRBJ1-1, is KAGVTQTPRYLIKTRGQQVTLSCSPISGHRSVSWYQQTPGQGLQFLFEYFSETQRNKGNFPGRFSGRQFSNSRSEMNVSTLELGDSALYLCASSLGHLNTEAFFGQGTRLTVV.

The chain couples TRBV5-1 to TRBJ2-1; TRBD2 matches at 13 bases. In germline, CDR1 is SGHRS, CDR2 YFSETQ. V lost 4 bases, J lost 5 bases, and 9 bases stayed unmatched. The CDR3 is 17 amino acids. CDR3 residues: CASSGRTSGRPDNEQFF. CDR3 bases: TGCGCCAGCAGCGGCAGGACTAGCGGGAGACCAGACAATGAGCAGTTCTTC.

The V call is TRBV6-5, the J call TRBJ1-2; 7 nucleotides agree with TRBD1. This CDR3 contains 16 residues. The germline V gene encodes CDR1 MNHEY and CDR2 SVGAGI. V shed 0 bases and J 0 bases; nucleotides not matched to a gene: 4. CDR3 DNA: TGTGCCAGCAGTTACTCGAGGCAGGGGGCTAACTATGGCTACACCTTC. Translating gives CASSYSRQGANYGYTF.

The chain joins TRBV24-1 to TRBJ2-5, with 10 bases identical to TRBD1. J was trimmed by 5 bases and V by 3 bases; bases with no gene match: 5. Germline V gene sequence: CDR1 KGHDR, CDR2 SFDVKD. The CDR3 runs to 15 residues. CDR3 in DNA: TGTGCCACCAGTGATCGGGGACAGGGGTGGGAGACCCAGTACTTC. Its translation is CATSDRGQGWETQYF.

The chain joins TRBV5-1 to TRBJ2-3; D uncertain. With 4 bases removed from V and 3 bases from J, the gap between germline ends came to 15 bases. Germline loops: CDR1 SGHRS, CDR2 YFSETQ. CDR3 length equals 15 residues. The CDR3 sequence: CASSLFDTKTDTQYF. The CDR3, as DNA: TGCGCCAGCAGCCTCTTCGACACGAAGACAGATACGCAGTATTTT.

The gene calls are TRBV4-2 and TRBJ2-7; D is unclear. The CDR3 is 13 amino acids. The ends were cut back, 4 bases at V and 0 bases at J, with 7 bases in the middle. Germline CDR1 and CDR2: LGHNA and YNFKEQ. CDR3 in DNA: TGTGCCAGCAGCCTGGGCCCCTCCTACGAGCAGTACTTC. Its protein is CASSLGPSYEQYF.

This rearrangement joins TRBV18 to TRBJ1-2, with 8 positions matching TRBD1. V trimming: 3 bases; J trimming: 4 bases; junction bases outside the gene matches: 10. Germline CDR1 is KGHSH and CDR2 is LQKENI. The CDR3 loop spans 16 amino acids. CDR3 protein: CASSPRADRGRYGYTF. The DNA of the CDR3 is TGTGCCAGCTCACCGCGAGCCGACAGGGGCCGCTATGGCTACACCTTC.

CDR3 DNA sequence: TGTGCCAGCAGCTTTGGAGGAGGTGAGCAGTTCTTC. Protein: CASSFGGGEQFF. This chain links TRBV7-2 with TRBJ2-1, with a weak D call TRBD2 (5 bases). The CDR3 has 12 residues. Trimming pared 3 bases from V and 9 bases from J, leaving 9 bases between. CDR1 is SGHTA, CDR2 FQGNSA, per germline.

The rearrangement links TRBV7-2 to TRBJ2-2; D is possibly TRBD1 (6 bases). Germline loops: CDR1 SGHTA, CDR2 FQGNSA. The V end lost 0 bases, the J end lost 6 bases, and 8 bases lay between the germline ends. The CDR3 covers 14 residues. CDR3 DNA sequence: TGTGCCAGCAGCTTAGCACAGGGCGCCGGGGAGCTGTTTTTT. It is translated as CASSLAQGAGELFF.

The table lists this clone with a count of one. This chain links TRBV27 with TRBJ1-1, with D possibly being TRBD1 (6 bases). The germline V gene has CDR1 MNHEY and CDR2 SMNVEV (reference sequence). V was trimmed by 5 bases and J by 8 bases, leaving 30 bases between them. The CDR3 sequence is 18 residues long. CDR3 coding DNA: TGTGCCAGCAGTCCAAGAACGGGGGGCGCGTTAAGATGGTCCGAAGCTTTCTTT. Protein product: CASSPRTGGALRWSEAFF.

V usage is TRBV5-4 and J usage is TRBJ2-7, with 7 bases fitting TRBD2. CDR3 length equals 14 residues. The trim removed 2 bases at V and 2 bases at J, leaving 4 bases unmatched. Germline CDR1 SGHNT, CDR2 YYREEE (reference sequence). DNA for the CDR3: TGTGCCAGCAGCTTTAACGGGAGGACCTACGAGCAGTACTTC. Encoded protein: CASSFNGRTYEQYF. The whole variable domain, remainder taken from reference TRBV5-4 and TRBJ2-7, is ETGVTQSPTHLIKTRGQQVTLRCSSQSGHNTVSWYQQALGQGPQFIFQYYREEENGRGNFPPRFSGLQFPNYSSELNVNALELDDSALYLCASSFNGRTYEQYFGPGTRLTVT.

The V and J genes are TRBV9 and TRBJ1-4, with TRBD1 identical over 7 bases. Germline V gene lookup returns CDR1 SGDLS and CDR2 YYNGEE. There are 15 residues in the CDR3. J was trimmed by 5 bases and V by 3 bases; bases with no gene match: 7. For the CDR3, the DNA is TGTGCCAGCAGCGCACGGACAGGTCTAAATGAAAAACTGTTTTTT. Residues: CASSARTGLNEKLFF.

The V call is TRBV27, the J call TRBJ2-7; 12 bases agree with TRBD1. In germline, CDR1 is MNHEY, CDR2 SMNVEV (reference sequence). J lost 7 bases, V lost 7 bases, and 20 bases had no gene match. The CDR3 runs to 18 residues. CDR3 protein: CASTPGRGGTGGFREQYF. CDR3 bases: TGTGCCAGCACCCCAGGTCGTGGCGGGACAGGGGGCTTTAGGGAGCAGTACTTC.

The V call is TRBV11-1, the J call TRBJ2-5; D is undetermined. CDR3 length equals 11 residues. Germline V CDR1 and CDR2: SGHAT, FQDESV (reference sequence). Trimming removed 3 bases at V and 10 bases at J, with 9 bases between. The CDR3 DNA reads as TGTGCCAGCAGCTTGGAGAATTTCCAGTACTTC. Its protein product is CASSLENFQYF.

This chain uses TRBV28 with TRBJ2-2, with TRBD2 identical over 9 bases. Germline assignment: CDR1 MDHEN and CDR2 SYDVKM. CDR3 length: 14 residues. Losses at the gene ends were 7 bases for V and 6 bases for J; bases not matched to a gene: 6. In nucleotides, the CDR3 is TGTGCCAGCATCGTAGCGGGAGTTGCCGGGGAGCTGTTTTTT. Its protein product is CASIVAGVAGELFF.

The chain is built from TRBV5-1 and TRBJ1-1; 7 nucleotides agree with TRBD1. Unmatched junction bases numbered 8, after V lost 2 bases and J lost 4 bases. CDR3 length: 15 amino acids. Germline CDR1 reads SGHRS; CDR2 reads YFSETQ. CDR3 sequence (DNA): TGCGCCAGCAGCTTTGGTGGGACAGCCGGCACTGAAGCTTTCTTT. The encoded protein is CASSFGGTAGTEAFF.